These 11 T cell receptor beta chains share one sample of origin, sequenced in a study of OX40 agonist ivuxolimab in advanced cancers. Clones were sequenced by immunoSEQ multiplex PCR, and TCRdb holds only the in-frame ones, with some missing. The sample contains just under 95,000 clones, around 87% of which appear only once. This specimen was CD4+ or CD8+ T cells sorted from blood, taken in a trial of the OX40 agonist ivuxolimab. These receptors all come from an adult with an advanced solid tumor such as melanoma, head and neck, liver or kidney cancer.

V gene TRBV9 combines with J gene TRBJ2-1; 7 bases map to TRBD2. Germline CDR1 is SGDLS and CDR2 is YYNGEE. The junction had 12 bases not matched to a gene; V was cut back by 3 bases and J by 6 bases. The CDR3 is made up of 16 amino acids. In DNA form, the CDR3 reads TGTGCCAGCAGCGCCCGCCAATTGGGGGGGGGCAATGAGCAGTTCTTC. Its protein product is CASSARQLGGGNEQFF.

The chain links TRBV19 to TRBJ2-7; 12 bases fit TRBD1. The CDR3 has 13 amino acids. Germline assignment: CDR1 LNHDA and CDR2 SQIVND (reference sequence). Germline trimming cut 9 bases from V and 6 bases from J; bases unmatched to any gene: 6. The CDR3: CASSGTGGSEQYF. In nucleotides, the CDR3 is TGTGCCAGCTCCGGGACAGGGGGCAGCGAGCAGTACTTC.

The CDR3 sequence is CASSFLGGVSYNEQFF. In nucleotides, the CDR3 is TGTGCCAGCAGCTTCCTAGGGGGGGTCTCCTACAATGAGCAGTTCTTC. The rearrangement links TRBV7-2 to TRBJ2-1; tentative D call: TRBD2 (7 bases). This CDR3 comprises 16 residues. The V end was cut by 3 bases, the J end by 0 bases, with 12 bases between. Germline V gene data show CDR1 as SGHTA and CDR2 as FQGNSA.

The chain joins TRBV7-9 to TRBJ1-3, with D possibly matching TRBD1 (5 bases). With 6 bases removed from V and 4 bases from J, the gap between germline ends came to 7 bases. The germline V gene has CDR1 SEHNR and CDR2 FQNEAQ (reference sequence). This CDR3 comprises 12 residues. The DNA for the CDR3 is TGTGCCAGCAGGGGACCCGGAAACACCATATATTTT. Encoded protein: CASRGPGNTIYF.

The DNA of the CDR3 is TGTGCCTGGAGTGTCGGGGGGGGTCCAGATACGCAGTATTTT. Translation gives CAWSVGGGPDTQYF. The chain carries TRBV30 and TRBJ2-3, with 8 bases aligning to TRBD2. The trim removed 0 bases at V and 4 bases at J, leaving 3 bases unmatched. This CDR3 spans 14 amino acids. Germline-derived CDR1 and CDR2 are GTSNPN and SVGIG (reference sequence).

The chain employs TRBV7-9 and TRBJ2-1; maybe TRBD1 (5 bases). Trimming pared 5 bases from V and 0 bases from J, leaving 11 bases between. This CDR3 region has 15 residues. CDR1 and CDR2 (germline): SEHNR, FQNEAQ (reference sequence). The CDR3 region has the DNA TGTGCCAGCAGCCGACAGTTAAGCTCCTACAATGAGCAGTTCTTC. It encodes CASSRQLSSYNEQFF.

The chain employs TRBV2 and TRBJ2-7; D perhaps matches TRBD2 (5 bases). The CDR3 loop spans 11 amino acids. Germline loops: CDR1 SNHLY, CDR2 FYNNEI. Trimming shortened V by 2 bases and J by 7 bases, and 6 bases separated the two germline ends. The chain's CDR3 is CASSEPGEQYF. The CDR3 nucleotides are TGTGCCAGCAGTGAACCGGGGGAGCAGTACTTC.

The chain combines TRBV10-3 with TRBJ2-3, with D possibly matching TRBD2 (6 bases). The CDR3 contains 14 residues. Germline CDR1 ENHRY, CDR2 SYGVKD. The V and J ends lost 4 bases and 2 bases respectively, with 10 bases between them. The DNA of the CDR3 is TGTGCCATCAGTGGGGCTAGCGACACAGATACGCAGTATTTT. Its translation: CAISGASDTDTQYF.

This chain joins TRBV7-2 and TRBJ1-4; D gene unclear. CDR1 and CDR2 (germline): SGHTA, FQGNSA. The ends were cut back, 3 bases at V and 2 bases at J, with 7 bases in the middle. There are 14 residues in the CDR3. The CDR3: CASSFGGTNEKLFF. In DNA, the CDR3 is TGTGCCAGCAGCTTCGGAGGGACTAATGAAAAACTGTTTTTT.

This clone appeared a single time. The genes are TRBV18 and TRBJ2-2; D might be TRBD1 or TRBD2, each matching 7 bases. The germline gives CDR1 KGHSH, CDR2 LQKENI. Trimming took off 2 bases at V and 4 bases at J, with 11 bases between the two ends. The CDR3 length is 15 residues. The CDR3 DNA is TGTGCCAGCTCACCAGGGAGGGGGCGCACCGGGGAGCTGTTTTTT. This gives the protein CASSPGRGRTGELFF.

This clone has just a few counts. V usage is TRBV6-6 and J usage is TRBJ1-6; D is uncertain. The V gene lost 6 bases and the J gene lost 4 bases, with 13 bases spanning the gap. This CDR3 is 15 amino acids long. Germline CDR1 and CDR2: MNHNY and SVGAGI (reference sequence). The CDR3 DNA follows: TGTGCCAGCAGGGGAGAGCCTTGGTATAATTCACCCCTCCACTTT. Amino acid sequence: CASRGEPWYNSPLHF.